The 22 T cell receptor beta chains reported below all come from one sample, sequenced in a study of breast tumors, draining lymph nodes, adjacent tissues. Samples came from axillary lymph nodes draining the breast cancer. A single record per CDR3 protein comes from TCRdb applying MiXCR to the multiplex PCR reads. The sample has fewer than 250,000 distinct CDR3 sequences, roughly 32% seen once; the top ten hold 1.3% to 1.5%. The sequenced material came from axillary lymph node tissue. These receptors were collected from a female donor with breast cancer. Some clones in this sample may be carry-over from other donors' samples.

This clonotype was recorded at least ten times. The chain is built from TRBV12-3 or TRBV12-4 and TRBJ1-2, with D possibly matching TRBD1 (6 bases). With 6 bases removed from V and 8 bases from J, the gap between germline ends came to 16 bases. The CDR3 totals 13 residues. The CDR3 sequence is CASRATGSGGYTF. CDR3 sequence (DNA): TGTGCCAGCAGGGCAACAGGGTCTGGAGGCTACACCTTC.

Many counts were recorded for this clonotype. The chain is built from TRBV7-2 and TRBJ2-3; D is unresolved. Germline assignment: CDR1 SGHTA and CDR2 FQGNSA. This CDR3 has 14 residues. Trimming removed 1 base from V and 4 bases from J, with 9 bases in between. The CDR3 DNA reads TGTGCCAGCAGCTTAGAAGGGCGTGCAGATACGCAGTATTTT. It is translated as CASSLEGRADTQYF. Full variable domain (rest looked up from reference TRBV7-2 and TRBJ2-3): GAGVSQSPSNKVTEKGKDVELRCDPISGHTALYWYRQSLGQGLEFLIYFQGNSAPDKSGLPSDRFSAERTGGSVSTLTIQRTQQEDSAVYLCASSLEGRADTQYFGPGTRLTVL.

This clonotype was observed many times. V usage is TRBV28 and J usage is TRBJ1-3, with 7 bases fitting TRBD1. Germline V gives CDR1 MDHEN, CDR2 SYDVKM. The CDR3 runs 16 residues. J was trimmed by 3 bases and V by 8 bases; bases with no gene match: 13. The DNA of the CDR3 is TGTGCCAGCCTCGCCCAGGGACAGCTTAGTGGAAACACCATATATTTT. Residues: CASLAQGQLSGNTIYF.

Ten or more counts support this clonotype. The chain uses TRBV6-2 or TRBV6-3 and TRBJ2-5; 11 positions match TRBD2. V shed 6 bases and J 2 bases; nucleotides not matched to a gene: 14. This CDR3 has 18 residues. CDR1 and CDR2 (germline): MNHEY, SVGEGT. The CDR3 reads CASRSSRRTSGGQETQYF. The CDR3 nucleotides read TGTGCCAGCAGATCCTCCCGTCGTACTAGCGGGGGTCAAGAGACCCAGTACTTC.

This clonotype was recorded at least ten times. The chain combines TRBV6-5 with TRBJ2-5, with D hard to call. Germline CDR1 MNHEY, CDR2 SVGAGI. V was pared by 6 bases and J by 5 bases, with 10 bases between. This CDR3 contains 12 residues. CDR3 coding DNA: TGTGCCAGCAGGAACCACCGCGAGACCCAGTACTTC. Translation: CASRNHRETQYF.

Many counts were recorded for this clonotype. The chain uses TRBV6-4 and TRBJ2-1; 16 bases are shared with TRBD2. Germline lookup yields CDR1 MRHNA and CDR2 SNTAGT. The CDR3 has 15 residues. V gave up 4 bases and J gave up 13 bases; unmatched junction bases: 7. CDR3: CASSALGLAGGRQFF. DNA for the CDR3: TGTGCCAGCAGTGCCCTGGGACTAGCGGGAGGGAGACAGTTCTTC.

This clonotype has just a few counts. The V call is TRBV3-1, the J call TRBJ2-1; D remains ambiguous. V lost 0 bases and J 9 bases, leaving 12 bases between the germline ends. The CDR3 totals 14 residues. Germline CDR1 reads LGHDT; CDR2 reads YNNKEL (reference sequence). DNA for the CDR3: TGTGCCAGCAGCCAAGACGAAACTACCTTTGAGCAGTTCTTC. It encodes CASSQDETTFEQFF.

In its sample, this clonotype was seen many times. CDR3 DNA sequence: TGTGCCAGCTCACCACCTAGGTCCGGGGAGCTGTTTTTT. This encodes CASSPPRSGELFF. The rearrangement joins TRBV18 to TRBJ2-2; D is undetermined. Germline CDR1 KGHSH, CDR2 LQKENI. The length of the CDR3 is 13 residues. V lost 0 bases to trimming and J lost 6 bases, with 5 bases between them. The full variable domain, rest sourced from reference TRBV18 and TRBJ2-2, is NAGVMQNPRHLVRRRGQEARLRCSPMKGHSHVYWYRQLPEEGLKFMVYLQKENIIDESGMPKERFSAEFPKEGPSILRIQQVVRGDSAAYFCASSPPRSGELFFGEGSRLTVL.

This clonotype occurred many times. The rearrangement uses TRBV20-1 and TRBJ2-1, with a possible D match to TRBD2 (6 bases). V was clipped by 3 bases and J by 6 bases, with 18 bases between them. This CDR3 region has 15 residues. Germline V gene sequence: CDR1 DFQATT, CDR2 SNEGSKA (reference sequence). As DNA, the CDR3 is TGCAGTGCTAGGATCTGGGACTCCGTGGGCAATGAGCAGTTCTTC. Its protein product is CSARIWDSVGNEQFF.

Notes on this clonotype: The junction does not match germline at one end; this may be a read error. The gene calls are TRBV12-3 or TRBV12-4 and TRBJ1-1; perhaps TRBD1 as D (5 bases). The CDR3 consists of 14 residues. The CDR3 nucleotides read TGTGCCAGCAGATTAGGGACGTTGAACACTGAAGCTTTCTTT. Protein: CASRLGTLNTEAFF.

This clonotype came up many times. The chain employs TRBV10-1 and TRBJ2-3, with D tentatively TRBD2 (6 bases). This CDR3 region has 13 residues. The V end lost 7 bases, the J end lost 5 bases, and 13 bases lay between the germline ends. Germline V gives CDR1 WNHNN, CDR2 SYGVQD (reference sequence). Here the CDR3 DNA reads TGCGCCAGCAAGTCGTCGGGAGAAGATACGCAGTATTTT. This encodes CASKSSGEDTQYF.

This clonotype showed up many times. This chain links TRBV19 with TRBJ2-7, with D possibly matching TRBD2 (6 bases). This CDR3 contains 18 residues. Trimming took 4 bases from V and 3 from J, leaving 25 bases between them. The germline gives CDR1 LNHDA, CDR2 SQIVND (reference sequence). Here the CDR3 DNA reads TGTGCCAGTAGTAAAAGGGCTAGCCTTAATACCGGGGGCTACGAGCAGTACTTC. Translated, it gives CASSKRASLNTGGYEQYF.

This clonotype was seen at least ten times. The chain uses TRBV19 and TRBJ2-2; D tentatively reads TRBD1 or TRBD2 (6 bases each). The CDR3 runs to 16 residues. V lost 3 bases, J lost 4 bases, and 15 bases lay in between. Germline V gene data show CDR1 as LNHDA and CDR2 as SQIVND (reference sequence). CDR3 in DNA: TGTGCCAGTAGTATCGTCGGGGGCGAGGGCACCGGGGAGCTGTTTTTT. Amino acid sequence: CASSIVGGEGTGELFF.

The V and J genes are TRBV7-6 and TRBJ1-1, with 8 nucleotides matching TRBD1. CDR1 is SGHVS and CDR2 is FNYEAQ in the germline V gene. CDR3 size: 15 residues. The junction had 8 bases not matched to a gene; V was cut back by 2 bases and J by 6 bases. CDR3 protein: CASSLKTGGLSEAFF. CDR3 in DNA: TGTGCCAGCAGCTTAAAAACAGGGGGACTCTCTGAAGCTTTCTTT.

The V call is TRBV5-1, the J call TRBJ2-6; D not resolved. This CDR3 region has 17 residues. Trimming removed 3 bases at V and 0 bases at J, with 13 bases between. CDR1 and CDR2 (germline): SGHRS, YFSETQ. Written as DNA, the CDR3 is TGCGCCAGCAGCTACGGGCCGGCAACCTCTGGGGCCAACGTCCTGACTTTC. Amino acid sequence: CASSYGPATSGANVLTF. Combining the CDR3 with reference TRBV5-1 and TRBJ2-6 gives the whole variable domain KAGVTQTPRYLIKTRGQQVTLSCSPISGHRSVSWYQQTPGQGLQFLFEYFSETQRNKGNFPGRFSGRQFSNSRSEMNVSTLELGDSALYLCASSYGPATSGANVLTFGAGSRLTVL.

Regarding this clonotype: Without the conserved terminal phenylalanine or tryptophan, this CDR3 likely stems from a read error. The V gene is TRBV7-9, the J gene TRBJ2-5; 9 bases fit TRBD1. Germline V lookup: CDR1 SEHNR, CDR2 FQNEAQ (reference sequence). The length of the CDR3 is 14 residues. V lost 4 bases, J lost 5 bases, and 5 bases stayed unmatched. In DNA, the CDR3 is TGTGCCAGCAGCTCAGGACAGGGGATCGAGACCCAGTACCTC. It is translated as CASSSGQGIETQYL.

This clonotype was detected many times. This chain connects TRBV20-1 to TRBJ2-5; 8 positions match TRBD2. The CDR3 has 14 residues. Germline V gives CDR1 DFQATT, CDR2 SNEGSKA (reference sequence). With 5 bases clipped from V and 4 bases from J, the junction kept 9 bases outside the gene matches. CDR3 coding DNA: TGCAGTGCTCGCACAGCGGGAGTGGGAGAGACCCAGTACTTC. Its protein is CSARTAGVGETQYF.

This clonotype has at least ten counts. V and J are TRBV9 and TRBJ2-5, with a weak D call TRBD2 (5 bases). CDR1 is SGDLS, CDR2 YYNGEE, per germline. The ends were cut back, 2 bases at V and 5 bases at J, with 19 bases in the middle. The CDR3 consists of 16 residues. The CDR3 sequence is CASSVGVSDAKETQYF. In DNA, the CDR3 is TGTGCCAGCAGCGTGGGAGTTTCAGATGCAAAGGAGACCCAGTACTTC.

This clonotype was detected ten times or more. The V call is TRBV20-1, the J call TRBJ2-7; 8 nucleotides align to TRBD2. Germline V gene lookup returns CDR1 DFQATT and CDR2 SNEGSKA (reference sequence). V lost 6 bases and J lost 5; bases outside the gene matches: 18. This CDR3 has 16 amino acids. The CDR3 DNA follows: TGCAGTGCCACAACGGCCGGAGGGGGACTAGTAAACGAGCAGTACTTC. It specifies CSATTAGGGLVNEQYF.

The rearrangement links TRBV10-1 to TRBJ2-3; TRBD1 or TRBD2 may be the D gene (5 bases each). Germline assignment: CDR1 WNHNN and CDR2 SYGVQD (reference sequence). The germline V and J ends were trimmed by 9 bases and 4 bases, with 17 bases remaining between them. The CDR3 spans 14 residues. The CDR3 region is CASSRDPRADTQYF. For the CDR3, the DNA is TGCGCCAGTAGCCGGGACCCCCGCGCAGATACGCAGTATTTT.

The gene calls are TRBV6-2 or TRBV6-3 and TRBJ2-1; TRBD2 matches at 11 bases. With V trimmed by 5 bases and J by 4 bases, 7 bases remained unmatched. CDR1 is MNHEY, CDR2 SVGEGT, per germline. The CDR3 extends over 16 amino acids. The CDR3 sequence: CASSLSTSGMYNEQFF. CDR3 bases: TGTGCCAGCAGTCTCTCGACTAGCGGGATGTACAATGAGCAGTTCTTC.

This clonotype was observed at least ten times. The chain links TRBV7-9 to TRBJ2-5; weak D call: TRBD1 (6 bases). The CDR3 has 17 residues. Germline V lookup: CDR1 SEHNR, CDR2 FQNEAQ (reference sequence). V was trimmed by 2 bases and J by 2 bases, leaving 18 bases between them. The CDR3 sequence is CASSLNFGQQFQETQYF. The DNA of the CDR3 is TGTGCCAGCAGCTTAAATTTTGGACAGCAATTTCAAGAGACCCAGTACTTC.